This T cell receptor beta chain was sequenced during a study of cytomegalovirus exposure and HLA in healthy donors. Study-level results: A later look showed TCR association rates differing by HLA locus, highest for DRB1 and lowest for HLA-C. Prior analysis indicated that the majority of TCR beta V segments exhibited productivity approximately 90% or approximately 30% of the time.

About this clone: Its target is unknown.

In germline, CDR1 is SGHTA, CDR2 FQGNSA. Unmatched junction bases numbered 6, after V lost 5 bases and J lost 8 bases. The CDR3 is made up of 13 amino acids. 60 Vbeta and 13 Jbeta primers were used in PCR. The method was immunoSEQ multiplex PCR; TCRdb's version includes in-frame clones alone and lacks a portion of them. The sample yields 100,000 to 150,000 clones, about 76% seen once. This sequence joins TRBV7-2 and TRBJ1-2; 9 nucleotides agree with TRBD1. Sequencing used PBMCs. The receptor was derived from a woman between 55 and 75 years old in good health and CMV-seropositive. Written as DNA, the CDR3 is TGTGCCAGCAGCCCGGGACAGGGTGGGGGCTACACCTTC. The encoded protein is CASSPGQGGGYTF.